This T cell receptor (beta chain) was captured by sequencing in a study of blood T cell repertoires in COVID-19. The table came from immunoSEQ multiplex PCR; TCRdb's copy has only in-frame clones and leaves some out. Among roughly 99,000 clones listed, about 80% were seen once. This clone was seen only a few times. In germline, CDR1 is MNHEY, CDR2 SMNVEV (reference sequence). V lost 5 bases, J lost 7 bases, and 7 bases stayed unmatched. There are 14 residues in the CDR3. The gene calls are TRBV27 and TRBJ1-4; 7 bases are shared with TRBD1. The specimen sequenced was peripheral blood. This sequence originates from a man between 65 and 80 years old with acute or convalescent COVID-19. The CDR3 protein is CASSKQGMGEKLFF. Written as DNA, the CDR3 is TGTGCCAGCAGTAAACAGGGGATGGGTGAAAAACTGTTTTTT.